Detailed here is one T cell receptor (beta chain). What it recognizes is unknown. This CDR3 spans 17 amino acids. Germline V gene lookup returns CDR1 SGHRS and CDR2 YFSETQ. Germline trimming cut 0 bases from V and 1 base from J; bases unmatched to any gene: 6. This entry is derived from a study of CD8+ T cells in alopecia areata. Study background: The study gave treated patients oral tofacitinib at 5 to 10 mg twice daily.

Notes on the study in general: For lesional scalp, especially alopecia totalis/universalis, clonality was higher than in normal scalp.

In each case, RNA was isolated and then reverse transcribed into cDNA as the sequencing template. Clones were read by immunoSEQ multiplex PCR, and TCRdb kept only the in-frame ones, dropping some. The sample holds over 150,000 clones, roughly 63% seen once. Sequenced material: CD4+ T cells sorted from blood, taken at week 0. The chain combines TRBV5-1 with TRBJ2-5; 10 positions match TRBD2. This receptor was taken from a human donor with alopecia areata. The CDR3 loop is CASSLGLAGPGQETQYF. CDR3 bases: TGCGCCAGCAGCTTGGGACTAGCGGGCCCCGGCCAAGAGACCCAGTACTTC.